This T cell receptor (beta chain) was sequenced in a study of neurological immune-mediated disorders. The table lists this clonotype with many counts. The output of every sequencing run, over 190 million TCR-beta sequences, came from 15-18 subjects. TCRdb re-derived calls from the 5' RACE reads in MiXCR, one entry per CDR3 protein. There are 55,000 to 85,000 distinct CDR3 sequences in the sample; about 3% occur only once, and around 5.5% lies in the top ten. Trimming shortened V by 6 bases and J by 2 bases, and 21 bases separated the two germline ends. Germline-derived CDR1 and CDR2 are DFQATT and SNEGSKA (reference sequence). The CDR3 covers 16 residues.

This clonotype was sampled from a woman in her forties or fifties with multiple sclerosis. The sample comprised PBMCs. The chain links TRBV20-1 to TRBJ2-3; tentative D call: TRBD2 (6 bases). The CDR3 region is CSASRDSRRLTDTQYF. In nucleotides, the CDR3 is TGCAGTGCCAGCCGGGACTCCCGTCGTCTCACAGATACGCAGTATTTT.